This T cell receptor (beta chain) was found in a study of T cell responses to AZD1222 COVID-19 vaccine. This clone came up a few times. The repertoire was sequenced with immunoSEQ multiplex PCR; TCRdb's copy has only in-frame clones and lacks some. The repertoire holds 78,000 or so clones, with around 80% as singletons. Germline assignment: CDR1 MDHEN and CDR2 SYDVKM. The CDR3 spans 15 residues. V shed 2 bases and J 4 bases; nucleotides not matched to a gene: 5. Specimen: peripheral blood, collected 28 days after the second AZD1222 dose. The clonotype was recovered from an adult who received the AZD1222 COVID-19 vaccine. The V and J genes are TRBV28 and TRBJ2-1, with 7 bases matching TRBD2. The CDR3 spells CASSLVGGKYNEQFF. CDR3 sequence (DNA): TGTGCCAGCAGTTTAGTGGGAGGGAAGTACAATGAGCAGTTCTTC.